Each of the 21 T cell receptor beta chains below was sequenced from the same sample in a study of blood T cell repertoires in COVID-19. The assay was immunoSEQ multiplex PCR, and TCRdb's table has in-frame clones only and misses some. Of 150,000 to 180,000 clones in the sample, roughly 78% were seen once. Sequencing was done on a sample of peripheral blood. All receptors come from an older man with acute or convalescent COVID-19.

The rearrangement uses TRBV19 and TRBJ1-5, with 9 bases that match TRBD1. Per germline, CDR1 LNHDA and CDR2 SQIVND (reference sequence). Unmatched junction bases numbered 15, after V lost 9 bases and J lost 9 bases. This CDR3 spans 15 amino acids. DNA for the CDR3: TGTGCCAGCTCCCGGTCGGGGACAGGGTCGGGGCCCCAGCATTTT. Encoded protein: CASSRSGTGSGPQHF.

The chain is built from TRBV2 and TRBJ1-6; D is unresolved. Between the trimmed V and J ends, which lost 5 bases and 7 bases, there was a span of 9 bases. The CDR3 contains 13 residues. Germline values: CDR1 SNHLY, CDR2 FYNNEI. The CDR3 reads CASSMSQNSPLHF. The CDR3 DNA follows: TGTGCCAGCAGTATGTCACAGAATTCACCCCTCCACTTT.

This chain joins TRBV19 and TRBJ2-5; TRBD2 agrees at 7 bases. With 5 bases clipped from V and 5 bases from J, the junction kept 8 bases outside the gene matches. The CDR3 is 14 amino acids. Germline V gene sequence: CDR1 LNHDA, CDR2 SQIVND (reference sequence). CDR3 sequence: CASSDSGREETQYF. The CDR3 region has the DNA TGTGCCAGTAGTGATTCAGGGCGGGAGGAGACCCAGTACTTC.

This clone was counted a few times. CDR3 in DNA: TGTGCCAGCAGTTACTTGGGGGCGAGGAACGGGGAGCTGTTTTTT. It codes for CASSYLGARNGELFF. The chain recombines TRBV6-2 or TRBV6-3 with TRBJ2-2, with D possibly matching TRBD1 (6 bases). V was clipped by 1 base and J by 7 bases, with 13 bases between them. Per germline, CDR1 MNHEY and CDR2 SVGEGT. The CDR3 loop spans 15 amino acids.

This clone was recorded a few times. The rearrangement links TRBV5-6 to TRBJ1-1, with D tentatively TRBD1 (6 bases). Trimming shortened V by 0 bases and J by 1 base, and 7 bases separated the two germline ends. From germline, CDR1 is SGHDT and CDR2 YYEEEE. This CDR3 has 14 amino acids. CDR3 residues: CASSLAGENTEAFF. CDR3 nucleotides: TGTGCCAGCAGCTTGGCAGGGGAGAACACTGAAGCTTTCTTT. The full variable domain, its missing parts supplied by reference TRBV5-6 and TRBJ1-1, is DAGVTQSPTHLIKTRGQQVTLRCSPKSGHDTVSWYQQALGQGPQFIFQYYEEEERQRGNFPDRFSGHQFPNYSSELNVNALLLGDSALYLCASSLAGENTEAFFGQGTRLTVV.

The gene calls are TRBV6-5 and TRBJ2-1; 12 nucleotides align to TRBD1. Germline CDR1 and CDR2: MNHEY and SVGAGI. V gave up 0 bases and J gave up 9 bases; unmatched junction bases: 6. The CDR3 is 16 residues long. The CDR3 reads CASSYSSGTGGFEQFF. The CDR3 DNA sequence: TGTGCCAGCAGTTACTCCTCCGGGACAGGGGGCTTTGAGCAGTTCTTC.

The chain is built from TRBV27 and TRBJ1-2; 7 bases align to TRBD1. Germline V gene data show CDR1 as MNHEY and CDR2 as SMNVEV (reference sequence). This CDR3 has 15 amino acids. The junction had 9 bases not matched to a gene; V was cut back by 3 bases and J by 5 bases. The CDR3 reads CASSFGGHRGYGYTF. DNA of the CDR3: TGTGCCAGCAGTTTCGGCGGCCACAGGGGATATGGCTACACCTTC.

The CDR3 protein is CASSYRWRRGRGDTEAFF. In nucleotides, the CDR3 is TGTGCCAGCAGTTACAGGTGGCGGAGGGGGCGAGGGGACACTGAAGCTTTCTTT. The V and J genes are TRBV6-2 or TRBV6-3 and TRBJ1-1, with 7 positions matching TRBD1. From germline, CDR1 is MNHEY and CDR2 SVGEGT. After removal of 2 bases from V and 3 bases from J, the junction contained 15 bases not matched to a gene. This CDR3 spans 18 amino acids.

This chain joins TRBV5-4 and TRBJ2-1; 11 bases line up with TRBD2. Germline CDR1 SGHNT, CDR2 YYREEE (reference sequence). V was clipped by 4 bases and J by 7 bases; unmatched bases: 1. The CDR3 loop spans 13 amino acids. The CDR3 sequence: CASSRLAGNEQFF. Written as DNA, the CDR3 is TGTGCCAGCAGCCGACTAGCGGGGAATGAGCAGTTCTTC.

The rearrangement joins TRBV6-1 to TRBJ1-2; the D is unclear. Germline CDR1 and CDR2: MNHNS and SASEGT. The germline V and J ends were trimmed by 1 base and 2 bases, with 8 bases remaining between them. The CDR3 is made up of 14 amino acids. DNA of the CDR3: TGTGCCAGCAGTGAAGGGCAGTACAACTATGGCTACACCTTC. Translated, it gives CASSEGQYNYGYTF.

This chain joins TRBV4-1 and TRBJ1-3, with 7 bases fitting TRBD1. V gave up 0 bases and J gave up 7 bases; unmatched junction bases: 15. CDR1 is MGHRA and CDR2 is YSYEKL in the germline V gene. The CDR3 runs 18 residues. The CDR3 loop is CASSQESGTASVGNTIYF. Written as DNA, the CDR3 is TGCGCCAGCAGCCAAGAATCCGGGACAGCCTCCGTTGGTAACACCATATATTTT.

This chain links TRBV4-3 with TRBJ2-1; D is possibly TRBD2 (6 bases). Germline assignment: CDR1 LGHNA and CDR2 YSLEER. This CDR3 comprises 16 residues. Trimming shortened V by 0 bases and J by 1 base, and 10 bases separated the two germline ends. Here the CDR3 reads CASSQDRGMSYNEQFF. In DNA, the CDR3 is TGCGCCAGCAGCCAAGATCGGGGGATGTCCTACAATGAGCAGTTCTTC.

V usage is TRBV28 and J usage is TRBJ1-5; no firm D call. From germline, CDR1 is MDHEN and CDR2 SYDVKM. Trimming removed 6 bases at V and 3 bases at J, with 6 bases between. CDR3 size: 12 residues. DNA for the CDR3: TGTGCCAGCAGGCAGGTCAATCAGCCCCAGCATTTT. Translation: CASRQVNQPQHF.

The chain couples TRBV11-1 to TRBJ2-1; tentatively, D is TRBD1 (5 bases). V lost 0 bases, J lost 8 bases, and 14 bases lay in between. The CDR3 consists of 15 residues. The germline V gene encodes CDR1 SGHAT and CDR2 FQDESV (reference sequence). The chain's CDR3 is CASSLALQGWHEQFF. In DNA, the CDR3 is TGTGCCAGCAGCTTAGCGCTGCAGGGTTGGCATGAGCAGTTCTTC. The full variable domain, its missing parts supplied by reference TRBV11-1 and TRBJ2-1, is EAEVAQSPRYKITEKSQAVAFWCDPISGHATLYWYRQILGQGPELLVQFQDESVVDDSQLPKDRFSAERLKGVDSTLKIQPAELGDSAMYLCASSLALQGWHEQFFGPGTRLTVL.

The rearrangement joins TRBV3-1 (or the pseudogene TRBV3-2) to TRBJ2-3; D may be TRBD2 (6 bases). CDR3 length: 14 residues. The germline V and J ends were trimmed by 3 bases and 3 bases, with 10 bases remaining between them. Germline V gene data show CDR1 as LGHDT and CDR2 as YNNKEL (reference sequence). The CDR3 DNA is TGTGCCAGCAGCCACCCAGGAGGGACAGATACGCAGTATTTT. Its protein product is CASSHPGGTDTQYF.

This chain connects TRBV6-4 to TRBJ2-1, with 8 bases matching TRBD2. The CDR3 length is 16 residues. The J segment lost 8 bases and the V segment lost 2 bases, leaving 11 bases of the junction unmatched. The germline gives CDR1 MRHNA, CDR2 SNTAGT. CDR3 amino acids: CASSDVPGGGPDEQFF. The CDR3 bases are TGTGCCAGCAGTGACGTCCCAGGCGGGGGGCCGGATGAGCAGTTCTTC.

This clone was detected only once. This chain links TRBV29-1 with TRBJ1-2; D is perhaps TRBD1 (5 bases). V dropped 6 bases and J dropped 9 bases, with 17 bases sitting between them. Germline assignment: CDR1 SQVTM and CDR2 ANQGSEA. The CDR3 runs to 12 residues. As DNA, the CDR3 is TGCAGCGTCTTTGATTTCCAGGGCCGCTACACCTTC. Amino acids: CSVFDFQGRYTF.

The rearrangement uses TRBV10-1 and TRBJ2-7; TRBD2 is a possible D gene (6 bases). From germline, CDR1 is WNHNN and CDR2 SYGVQD (reference sequence). Trimming took 4 bases from V and 3 from J, leaving 28 bases between them. The CDR3 consists of 19 residues. CDR3 coding DNA: TGCGCCAGCAGTGGACGCGGGGCCCAACTTGTAGGCTACTACTACGAGCAGTACGTC. Protein product: CASSGRGAQLVGYYYEQYV.

The chain recombines TRBV12-3 or TRBV12-4 with TRBJ1-1; D call uncertain. The V and J ends lost 5 bases and 8 bases respectively, with 12 bases between them. This CDR3 is built from 12 residues. In nucleotides, the CDR3 is TGTGCCAGCAGTCCAGAGGGCGGCGAAGCTTTCTTT. Its translation: CASSPEGGEAFF.

The chain joins TRBV3-1 (or the pseudogene TRBV3-2) to TRBJ2-7; the D gene is possibly TRBD1 (6 bases). V was cut by 4 bases and J by 2 bases, with 18 bases left in between. The CDR3 runs to 16 residues. Germline CDR1 and CDR2: LGHDT and YNNKEL (reference sequence). The CDR3 region has the DNA TGTGCCAGCAGCCGCCAGAGGGGGAAAGAGACCTACGAGCAGTACTTC. This encodes CASSRQRGKETYEQYF.

The V and J genes are TRBV5-1 and TRBJ1-2, with 8 bases matching TRBD1. Trimming took 4 bases from V and 0 from J; bases not matched to a gene: 5. The CDR3 consists of 15 residues. Looked up from germline, CDR1 is SGHRS and CDR2 is YFSETQ. The CDR3 region is CASSTGTGPNYGYTF. The CDR3 DNA reads as TGCGCCAGCAGCACAGGGACAGGACCTAACTATGGCTACACCTTC.